This TCR beta chain was identified in a study of identical twins. Study results and caveats: Invariant cells of the MAIT and iNKT types might have partly distorted the zero-insertion analyses.

With no exceptions, donors were healthy Caucasians. V lost 2 bases, J lost 6 bases, and 11 bases lay in between. The V gene's germline CDR1 is MNHEY and CDR2 SMNVEV (reference sequence). The CDR3 covers 13 residues. Each cDNA held unique molecular identifiers, and template switching gave it a universal primer site. MiXCR, applied by TCRdb to the 5' RACE reads, yields one record per CDR3 protein. The sample holds hundreds of thousands of distinct CDR3 sequences, 8.6% seen once. This clonotype occurred a few times. Its target is not known. These data also formed part of another study, on yellow fever vaccine responses in identical twins.

Sequenced material: PBMCs. This TCR was recovered from a woman between 18 and 29 years old in good health. The chain combines TRBV27 with TRBJ2-7; D tentatively reads TRBD1 or TRBD2 (5 bases each). The CDR3 is CASSLPGASEQYF. The CDR3 DNA reads as TGTGCCAGCAGTTTACCCGGGGCCTCCGAGCAGTACTTC.